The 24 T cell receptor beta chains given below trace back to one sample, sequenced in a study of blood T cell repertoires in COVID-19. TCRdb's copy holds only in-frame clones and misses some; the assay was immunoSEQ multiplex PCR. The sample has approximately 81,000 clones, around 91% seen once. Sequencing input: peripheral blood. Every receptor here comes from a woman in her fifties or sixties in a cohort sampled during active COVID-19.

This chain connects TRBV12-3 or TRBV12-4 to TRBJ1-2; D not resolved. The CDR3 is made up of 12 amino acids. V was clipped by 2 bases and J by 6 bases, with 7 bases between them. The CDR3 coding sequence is TGTGCCAGCAGTTTAACCGGGGATGGCTACACCTTC. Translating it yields CASSLTGDGYTF.

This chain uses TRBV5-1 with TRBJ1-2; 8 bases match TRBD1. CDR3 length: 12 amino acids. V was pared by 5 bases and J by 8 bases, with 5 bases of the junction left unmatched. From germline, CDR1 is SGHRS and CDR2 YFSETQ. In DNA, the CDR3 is TGCGCCAGCAGACGGACAGGGCGAGGCTACACCTTC. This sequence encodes CASRRTGRGYTF.

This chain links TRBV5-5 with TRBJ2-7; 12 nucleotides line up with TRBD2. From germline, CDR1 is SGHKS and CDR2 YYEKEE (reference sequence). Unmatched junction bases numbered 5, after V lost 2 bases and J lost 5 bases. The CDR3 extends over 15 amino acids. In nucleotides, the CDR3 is TGTGCCAGCAGCTTAAGACTAGCGGGAGTAAACGAGCAGTACTTC. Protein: CASSLRLAGVNEQYF.

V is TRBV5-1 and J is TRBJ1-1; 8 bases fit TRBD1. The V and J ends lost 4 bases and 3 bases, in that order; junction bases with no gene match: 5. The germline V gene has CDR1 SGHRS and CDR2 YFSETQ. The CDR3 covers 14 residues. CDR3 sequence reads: CASSPDRGYTEAFF. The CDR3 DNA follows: TGCGCCAGCAGCCCCGACAGGGGTTACACTGAAGCTTTCTTT.

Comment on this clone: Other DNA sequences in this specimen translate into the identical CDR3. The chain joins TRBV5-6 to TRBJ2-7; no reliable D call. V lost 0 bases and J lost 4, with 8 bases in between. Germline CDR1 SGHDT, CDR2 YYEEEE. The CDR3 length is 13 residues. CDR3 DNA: TGTGCCAGCAGCTTGGACAGCCCGTACGAGCAGTACTTC. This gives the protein CASSLDSPYEQYF.

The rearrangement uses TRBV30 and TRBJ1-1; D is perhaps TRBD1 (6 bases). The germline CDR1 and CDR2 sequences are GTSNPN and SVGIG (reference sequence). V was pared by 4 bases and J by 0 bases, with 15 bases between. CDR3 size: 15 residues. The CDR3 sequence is CAWTGIRGLNTEAFF. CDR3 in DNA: TGTGCCTGGACGGGAATCAGGGGCTTGAACACTGAAGCTTTCTTT.

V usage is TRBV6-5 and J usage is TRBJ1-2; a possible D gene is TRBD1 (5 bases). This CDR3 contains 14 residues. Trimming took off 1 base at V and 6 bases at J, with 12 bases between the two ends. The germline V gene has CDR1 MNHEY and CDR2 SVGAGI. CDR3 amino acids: CASSYLAGNDGYTF. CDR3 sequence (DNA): TGTGCCAGCAGTTACTTAGCAGGGAACGATGGCTACACCTTC.

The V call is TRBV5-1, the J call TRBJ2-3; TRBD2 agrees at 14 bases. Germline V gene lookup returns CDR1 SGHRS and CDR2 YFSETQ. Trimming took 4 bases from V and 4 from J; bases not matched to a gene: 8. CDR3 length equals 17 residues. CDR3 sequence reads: CASSPLTSGGAADTQYF. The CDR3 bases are TGCGCCAGCAGCCCCCTGACTAGCGGGGGGGCGGCAGATACGCAGTATTTT.

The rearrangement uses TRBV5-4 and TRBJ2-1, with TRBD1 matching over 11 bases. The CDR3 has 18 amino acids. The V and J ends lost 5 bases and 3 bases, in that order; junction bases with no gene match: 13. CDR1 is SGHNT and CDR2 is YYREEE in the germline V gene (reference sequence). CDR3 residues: CASRRTGGTSGHYNEQFF. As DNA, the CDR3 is TGTGCCAGCAGGCGGACAGGGGGCACTAGCGGCCACTACAATGAGCAGTTCTTC.

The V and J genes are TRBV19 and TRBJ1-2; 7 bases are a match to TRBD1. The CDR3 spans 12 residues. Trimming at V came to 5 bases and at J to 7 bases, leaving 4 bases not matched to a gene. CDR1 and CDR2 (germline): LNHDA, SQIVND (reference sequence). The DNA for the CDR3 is TGTGCCAGTAGTCCCGGACAGGCTGGCTACACCTTC. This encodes CASSPGQAGYTF.

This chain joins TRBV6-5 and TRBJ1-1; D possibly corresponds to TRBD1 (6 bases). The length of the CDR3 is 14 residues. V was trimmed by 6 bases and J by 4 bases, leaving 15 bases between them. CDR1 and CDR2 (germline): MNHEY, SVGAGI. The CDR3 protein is CASRPTGLGTEAFF. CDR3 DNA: TGTGCCAGCAGACCCACAGGGCTTGGCACTGAAGCTTTCTTT.

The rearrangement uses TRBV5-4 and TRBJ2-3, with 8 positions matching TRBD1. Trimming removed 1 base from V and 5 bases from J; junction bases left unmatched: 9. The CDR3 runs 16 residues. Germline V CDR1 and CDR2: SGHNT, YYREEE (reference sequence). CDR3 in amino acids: CASSLLAGQGEDTQYF. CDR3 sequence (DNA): TGTGCCAGCAGCTTGTTGGCTGGACAGGGAGAAGATACGCAGTATTTT.

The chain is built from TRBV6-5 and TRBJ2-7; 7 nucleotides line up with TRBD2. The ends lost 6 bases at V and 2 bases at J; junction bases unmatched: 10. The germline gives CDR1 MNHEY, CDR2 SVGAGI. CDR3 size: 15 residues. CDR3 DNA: TGTGCCAGCAGATCGACTGGAGCGGGGACCTACGAGCAGTACTTC. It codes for CASRSTGAGTYEQYF.

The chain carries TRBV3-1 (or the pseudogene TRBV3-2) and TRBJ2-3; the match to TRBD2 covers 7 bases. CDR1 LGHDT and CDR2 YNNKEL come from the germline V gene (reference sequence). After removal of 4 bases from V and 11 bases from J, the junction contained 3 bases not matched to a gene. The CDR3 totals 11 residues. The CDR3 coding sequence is TGTGCCAGCAGCCCCGGCGGGGGGCAGTATTTT. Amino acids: CASSPGGGQYF.

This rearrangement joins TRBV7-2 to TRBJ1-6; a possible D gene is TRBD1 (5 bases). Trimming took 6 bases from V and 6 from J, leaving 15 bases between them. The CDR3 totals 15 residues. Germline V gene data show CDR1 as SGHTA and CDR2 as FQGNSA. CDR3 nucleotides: TGTGCCAGCAGAACCCGGGGGTTCTCTAATTCACCCCTCCACTTT. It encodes CASRTRGFSNSPLHF.

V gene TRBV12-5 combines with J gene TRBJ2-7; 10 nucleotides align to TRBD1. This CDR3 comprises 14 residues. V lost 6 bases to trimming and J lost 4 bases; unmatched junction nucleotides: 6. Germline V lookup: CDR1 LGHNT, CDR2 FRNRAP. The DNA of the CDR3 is TGTGCTAGTGGGACCGGGACAGGGGTTTACGAGCAGTACTTC. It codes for CASGTGTGVYEQYF.

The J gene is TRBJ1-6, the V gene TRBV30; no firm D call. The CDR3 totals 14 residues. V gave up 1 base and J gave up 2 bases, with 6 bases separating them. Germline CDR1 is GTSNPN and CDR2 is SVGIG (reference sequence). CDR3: CAWSDSPYNSPLHF. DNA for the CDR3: TGTGCCTGGAGTGACAGCCCCTATAATTCACCCCTCCACTTT.

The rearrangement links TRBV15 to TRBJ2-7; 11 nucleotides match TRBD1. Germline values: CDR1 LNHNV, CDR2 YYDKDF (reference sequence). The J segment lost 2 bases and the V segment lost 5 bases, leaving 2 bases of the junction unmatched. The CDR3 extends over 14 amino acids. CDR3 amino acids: CATSGDRGAYEQYF. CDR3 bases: TGTGCCACCAGCGGGGACAGGGGGGCCTACGAGCAGTACTTC.

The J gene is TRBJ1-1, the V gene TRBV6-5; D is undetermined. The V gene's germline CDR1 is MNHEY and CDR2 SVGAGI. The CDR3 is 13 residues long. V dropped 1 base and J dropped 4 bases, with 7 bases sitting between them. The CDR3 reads CASSYYGSTEAFF. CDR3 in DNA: TGTGCCAGCAGTTACTACGGTAGCACTGAAGCTTTCTTT.

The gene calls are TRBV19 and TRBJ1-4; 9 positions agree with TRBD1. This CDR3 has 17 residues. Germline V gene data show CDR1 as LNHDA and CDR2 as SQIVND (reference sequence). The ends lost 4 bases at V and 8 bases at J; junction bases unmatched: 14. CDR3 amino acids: CASSKTGGGLSNEKLFF. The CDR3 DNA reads TGTGCCAGTAGTAAAACAGGGGGCGGATTGTCCAACGAAAAACTGTTTTTT. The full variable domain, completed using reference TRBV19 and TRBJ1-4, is DGGITQSPKYLFRKEGQNVTLSCEQNLNHDAMYWYRQDPGQGLRLIYYSQIVNDFQKGDIAEGYSVSREKKESFPLTVTSAQKNPTAFYLCASSKTGGGLSNEKLFFGSGTQLSVL.

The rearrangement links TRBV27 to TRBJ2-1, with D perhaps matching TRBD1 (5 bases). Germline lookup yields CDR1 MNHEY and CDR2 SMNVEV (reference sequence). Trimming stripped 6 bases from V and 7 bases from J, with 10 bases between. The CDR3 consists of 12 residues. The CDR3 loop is CASSMGPNEQFF. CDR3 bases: TGTGCCAGCAGCATGGGGCCTAATGAGCAGTTCTTC.

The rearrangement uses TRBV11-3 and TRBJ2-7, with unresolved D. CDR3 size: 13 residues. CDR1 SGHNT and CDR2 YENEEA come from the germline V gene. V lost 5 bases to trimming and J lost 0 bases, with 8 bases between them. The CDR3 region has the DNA TGTGCCAGCAGCCGGGTTAGCTCCTACGAGCAGTACTTC. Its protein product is CASSRVSSYEQYF. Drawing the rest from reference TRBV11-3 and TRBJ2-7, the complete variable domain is EAGVVQSPRYKIIEKKQPVAFWCNPISGHNTLYWYLQNLGQGPELLIRYENEEAVDDSQLPKDRFSAERLKGVDSTLKIQPAELGDSAVYLCASSRVSSYEQYFGPGTRLTVT.

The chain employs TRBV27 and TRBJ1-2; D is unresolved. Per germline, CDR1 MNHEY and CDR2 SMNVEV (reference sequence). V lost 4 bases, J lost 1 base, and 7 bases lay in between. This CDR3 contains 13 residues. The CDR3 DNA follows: TGTGCCAGCAGTTCGAGGGTTAACTATGGCTACACCTTC. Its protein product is CASSSRVNYGYTF.

The CDR3 spells CAWSAETGLGYNSPLHF. DNA of the CDR3: TGTGCCTGGAGCGCAGAAACAGGTTTAGGGTATAATTCACCCCTCCACTTT. The chain combines TRBV30 with TRBJ1-6; D is perhaps TRBD1 (5 bases). V was trimmed by 3 bases and J by 4 bases, leaving 19 bases between them. Germline V gives CDR1 GTSNPN, CDR2 SVGIG (reference sequence). CDR3 size: 17 residues.